Each of the 8 T cell receptor beta chains below was sequenced from the same sample in a study of T cell clonotyping in hematopoietic cell transplantation. Only in-frame clones appear in the TCRdb table, and some are missing; sequencing was by immunoSEQ multiplex PCR. Of about 13,000 clones in the sample, 92% are singletons; the top ten hold 7.8%. The specimen comprised PBMCs, sampled 100 days after allogeneic stem cell transplant. These receptors were obtained from a female patient aged 45 to 65 who had an allogeneic stem cell transplant from an unrelated donor, so the T cells may come from the graft donor. Some clones in this sample may be carry-over from other donors' samples.

The rearrangement links TRBV7-9 to TRBJ2-7; no firm D call. This CDR3 has 14 residues. The germline CDR1 and CDR2 sequences are SEHNR and FQNEAQ (reference sequence). V lost 1 base to trimming and J lost 3 bases, with 10 bases between them. CDR3 amino acids: CASSLDGVSYEQYV. The CDR3 nucleotides are TGTGCCAGCAGCTTAGACGGAGTCAGCTACGAGCAGTACGTC.

J is TRBJ1-5 and V is TRBV5-1; possibly TRBD1 for D (5 bases). Germline-derived CDR1 and CDR2 are SGHRS and YFSETQ. The V end was cut by 0 bases, the J end by 7 bases, with 8 bases between. This CDR3 comprises 13 residues. The DNA of the CDR3 is TGCGCCAGCAGCTTGGTAGGGACCCAGCCCCAGCATTTT. Translating gives CASSLVGTQPQHF.

The chain couples TRBV6-1 to TRBJ1-5; 10 bases are shared with TRBD1. J lost 1 base, V lost 4 bases, and 7 bases had no gene match. Germline V gene sequence: CDR1 MNHNS, CDR2 SASEGT. This CDR3 comprises 17 residues. CDR3 DNA: TGTGCCAGCAGTGGAGGGACAGGGGCTTGGAGCAATCAGCCCCAGCATTTT. Its translation: CASSGGTGAWSNQPQHF.

The chain combines TRBV30 with TRBJ2-7; 10 nucleotides agree with TRBD1. CDR3 length equals 13 residues. The germline V gene has CDR1 GTSNPN and CDR2 SVGIG (reference sequence). V trimming: 8 bases; J trimming: 5 bases; junction bases outside the gene matches: 9. CDR3 in amino acids: CALEGQGQHEQYF. CDR3 bases: TGTGCCCTGGAGGGACAGGGGCAACACGAGCAGTACTTC.

There are a few counts of this clone. The rearrangement links TRBV11-2 to TRBJ1-5, with unresolved D. From germline, CDR1 is SGHAT and CDR2 FQNNGV. Trimming shortened V by 5 bases and J by 5 bases, and 10 bases separated the two germline ends. This CDR3 comprises 13 residues. The CDR3 protein is CASSPDGDQPQHF. CDR3 nucleotides: TGTGCCAGCAGCCCGGACGGGGATCAGCCCCAGCATTTT.

J is TRBJ2-5 and V is TRBV5-1; TRBD2 is a possible D gene (7 bases). CDR3 length equals 14 residues. Trimming stripped 4 bases from V and 4 bases from J, with 14 bases between. Germline assignment: CDR1 SGHRS and CDR2 YFSETQ. CDR3 region: CASSPRRGAETQYF. CDR3 coding DNA: TGCGCCAGCAGCCCCCGTCGGGGGGCAGAGACCCAGTACTTC.

V usage is TRBV2 and J usage is TRBJ2-1; D perhaps matches TRBD2 (6 bases). V shed 4 bases and J shed 0 bases, with 19 bases lying between them. The CDR3 spans 18 residues. Germline values: CDR1 SNHLY, CDR2 FYNNEI. CDR3 coding DNA: TGTGCCAGCAGTGTTGATAGGGAGGTTTTAAGCTCCTACAATGAGCAGTTCTTC. This codes for CASSVDREVLSSYNEQFF.

This chain connects TRBV15 to TRBJ1-6; D is perhaps TRBD1 (6 bases). Per germline, CDR1 LNHNV and CDR2 YYDKDF (reference sequence). The CDR3 consists of 14 residues. Trimming pared 2 bases from V and 5 bases from J, leaving 7 bases between. The DNA of the CDR3 is TGTGCCACCAGCAGACAGGGGCATAATTCACCCCTCCACTTT. Its protein product is CATSRQGHNSPLHF.